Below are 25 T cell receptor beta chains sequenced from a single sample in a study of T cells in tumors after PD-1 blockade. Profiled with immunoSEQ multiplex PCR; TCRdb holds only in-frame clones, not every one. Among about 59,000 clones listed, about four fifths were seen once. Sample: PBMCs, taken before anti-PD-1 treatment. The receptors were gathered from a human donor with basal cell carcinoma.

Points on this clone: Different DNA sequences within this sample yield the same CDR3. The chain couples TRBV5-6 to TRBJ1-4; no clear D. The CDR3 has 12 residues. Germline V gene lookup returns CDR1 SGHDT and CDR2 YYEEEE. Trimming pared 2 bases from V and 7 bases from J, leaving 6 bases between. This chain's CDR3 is CASSLRREKLFF. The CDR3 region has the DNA TGTGCCAGCAGCTTAAGGCGTGAAAAACTGTTTTTT.

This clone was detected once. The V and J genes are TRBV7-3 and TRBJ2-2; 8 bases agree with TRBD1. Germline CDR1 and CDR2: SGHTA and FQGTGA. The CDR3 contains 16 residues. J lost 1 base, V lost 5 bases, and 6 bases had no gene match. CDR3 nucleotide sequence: TGTGCCAGCAGCCCTGGGGGGACAGGGAACACCGGGGAGCTGTTTTTT. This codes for CASSPGGTGNTGELFF. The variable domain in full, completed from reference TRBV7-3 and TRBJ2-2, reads GAGVSQTPSNKVTEKGKYVELRCDPISGHTALYWYRQSLGQGPEFLIYFQGTGAADDSGLPNDRFFAVRPEGSVSTLKIQRTERGDSAVYLCASSPGGTGNTGELFFGEGSRLTVL.

The CDR3 loop is CASSYNRGTEAFF. CDR3 coding DNA: TGTGCCAGCAGCTATAACCGGGGGACTGAAGCTTTCTTT. V and J are TRBV12-3 or TRBV12-4 and TRBJ1-1, with D perhaps TRBD1 (5 bases). The CDR3 length is 13 residues. The germline V and J ends were trimmed by 6 bases and 5 bases, with 13 bases remaining between them.

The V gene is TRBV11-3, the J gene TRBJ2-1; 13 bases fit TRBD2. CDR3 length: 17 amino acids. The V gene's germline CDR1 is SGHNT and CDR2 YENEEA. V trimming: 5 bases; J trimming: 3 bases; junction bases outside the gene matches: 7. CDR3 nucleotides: TGTGCCAGCAGCGCACTAGCGGGGGGGCGACGCTACAATGAGCAGTTCTTC. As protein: CASSALAGGRRYNEQFF. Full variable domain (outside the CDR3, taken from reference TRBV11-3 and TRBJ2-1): EAGVVQSPRYKIIEKKQPVAFWCNPISGHNTLYWYLQNLGQGPELLIRYENEEAVDDSQLPKDRFSAERLKGVDSTLKIQPAELGDSAVYLCASSALAGGRRYNEQFFGPGTRLTVL.

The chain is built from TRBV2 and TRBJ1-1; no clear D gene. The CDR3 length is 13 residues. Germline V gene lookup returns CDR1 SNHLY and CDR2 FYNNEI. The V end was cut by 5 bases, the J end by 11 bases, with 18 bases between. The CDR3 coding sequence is TGTGCCAGCAGTACATCATTTCCCTTGAATGCTTTCTTT. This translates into CASSTSFPLNAFF. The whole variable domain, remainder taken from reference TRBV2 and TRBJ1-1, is EPEVTQTPSHQVTQMGQEVILRCVPISNHLYFYWYRQILGQKVEFLVSFYNNEISEKSEIFDDQFSVERPDGSNFTLKIRSTKLEDSAMYFCASSTSFPLNAFFGQGTRLTVV.

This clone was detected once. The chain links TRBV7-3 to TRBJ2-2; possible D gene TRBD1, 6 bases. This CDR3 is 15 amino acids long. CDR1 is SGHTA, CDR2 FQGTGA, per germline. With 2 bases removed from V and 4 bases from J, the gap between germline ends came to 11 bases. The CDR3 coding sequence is TGTGCCAGCAGCTTATGGGGGCCGGGCACCGGGGAGCTGTTTTTT. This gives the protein CASSLWGPGTGELFF.

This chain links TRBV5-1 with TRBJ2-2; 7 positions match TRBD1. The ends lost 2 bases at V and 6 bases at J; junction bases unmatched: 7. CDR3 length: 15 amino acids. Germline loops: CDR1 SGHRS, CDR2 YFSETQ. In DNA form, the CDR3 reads TGCGCCAGCAGCTTTACAGGGGCCGAAGCCGGGGAGCTGTTTTTT. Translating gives CASSFTGAEAGELFF.

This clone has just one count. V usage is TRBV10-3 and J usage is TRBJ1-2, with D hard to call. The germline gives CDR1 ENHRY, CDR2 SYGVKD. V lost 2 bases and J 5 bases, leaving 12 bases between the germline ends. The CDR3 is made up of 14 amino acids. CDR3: CAISETEDRYGYTF. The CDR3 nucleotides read TGTGCCATCAGTGAGACCGAGGACCGTTATGGCTACACCTTC.

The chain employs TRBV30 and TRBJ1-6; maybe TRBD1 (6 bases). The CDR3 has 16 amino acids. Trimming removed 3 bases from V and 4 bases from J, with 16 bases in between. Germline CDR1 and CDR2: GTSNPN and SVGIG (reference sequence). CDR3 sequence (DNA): TGTGCCTGGAGCGACCTTTGGCAGGGGTATAATTCACCCCTCCACTTT. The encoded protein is CAWSDLWQGYNSPLHF.

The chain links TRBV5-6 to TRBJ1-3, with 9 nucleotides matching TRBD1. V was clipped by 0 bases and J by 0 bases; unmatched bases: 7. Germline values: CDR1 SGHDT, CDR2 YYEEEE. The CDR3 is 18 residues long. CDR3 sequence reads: CASSLGGTGTFSGNTIYF. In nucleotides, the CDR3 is TGTGCCAGCAGCTTGGGGGGGACAGGGACTTTCTCTGGAAACACCATATATTTT.

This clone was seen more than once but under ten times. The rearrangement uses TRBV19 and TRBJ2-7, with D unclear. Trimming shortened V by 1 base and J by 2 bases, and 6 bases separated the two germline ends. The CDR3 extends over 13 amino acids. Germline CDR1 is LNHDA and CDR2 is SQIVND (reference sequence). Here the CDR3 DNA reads TGTGCCAGTAGTATAGGGCTGACCTACGAGCAGTACTTC. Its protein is CASSIGLTYEQYF.

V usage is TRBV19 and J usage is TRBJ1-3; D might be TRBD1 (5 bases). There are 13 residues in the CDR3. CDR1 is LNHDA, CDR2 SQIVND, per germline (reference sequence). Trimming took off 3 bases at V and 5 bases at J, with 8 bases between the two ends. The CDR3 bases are TGTGCCAGTAGTATCACAGGACGAAACACCATATATTTT. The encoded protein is CASSITGRNTIYF.

The CDR3 DNA reads TGTGCCAGCAGCTTTTTGAGGGATACCCACTCTGGAAACACCATATATTTT. Translated: CASSFLRDTHSGNTIYF. The chain has TRBV7-9 and TRBJ1-3; D is ambiguous. The ends were cut back, 3 bases at V and 0 bases at J, with 15 bases in the middle. Germline CDR1 reads SEHNR; CDR2 reads FQNEAQ (reference sequence). This CDR3 contains 17 residues.

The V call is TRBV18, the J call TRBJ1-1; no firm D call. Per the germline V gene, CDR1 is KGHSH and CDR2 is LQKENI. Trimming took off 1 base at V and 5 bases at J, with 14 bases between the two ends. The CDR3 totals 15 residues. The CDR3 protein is CASSPLGRVVTEAFF. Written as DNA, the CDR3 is TGTGCCAGCTCACCACTCGGAAGGGTTGTTACTGAAGCTTTCTTT. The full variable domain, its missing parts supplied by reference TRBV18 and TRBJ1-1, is NAGVMQNPRHLVRRRGQEARLRCSPMKGHSHVYWYRQLPEEGLKFMVYLQKENIIDESGMPKERFSAEFPKEGPSILRIQQVVRGDSAAYFCASSPLGRVVTEAFFGQGTRLTVV.

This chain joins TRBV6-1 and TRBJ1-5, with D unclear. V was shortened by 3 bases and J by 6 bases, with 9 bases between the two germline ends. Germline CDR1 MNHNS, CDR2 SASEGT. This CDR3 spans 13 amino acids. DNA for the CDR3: TGTGCCAGCAGTGAGGTGGCGGCTCAGCCCCAGCATTTT. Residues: CASSEVAAQPQHF.

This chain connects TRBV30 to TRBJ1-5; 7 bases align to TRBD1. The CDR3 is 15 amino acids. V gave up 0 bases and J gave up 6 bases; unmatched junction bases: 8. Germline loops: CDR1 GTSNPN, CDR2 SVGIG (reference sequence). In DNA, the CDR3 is TGTGCCTGGAGTGTACACGGGCAGGGGGGTCAGCCCCAGCATTTT. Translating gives CAWSVHGQGGQPQHF. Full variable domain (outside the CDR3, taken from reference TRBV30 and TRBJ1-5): SQTIHQWPATLVQPVGSPLSLECTVEGTSNPNLYWYRQAAGRGLQLLFYSVGIGQISSEVPQNLSASRPQDRQFILSSKKLLLSDSGFYLCAWSVHGQGGQPQHFGDGTRLSIL.

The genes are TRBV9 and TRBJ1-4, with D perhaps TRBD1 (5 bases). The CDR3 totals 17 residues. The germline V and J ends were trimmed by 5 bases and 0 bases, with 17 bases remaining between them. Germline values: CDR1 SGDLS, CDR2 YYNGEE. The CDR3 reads CASSTGTVDATNEKLFF. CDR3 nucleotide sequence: TGTGCCAGCAGTACCGGGACGGTCGATGCAACTAATGAAAAACTGTTTTTT.

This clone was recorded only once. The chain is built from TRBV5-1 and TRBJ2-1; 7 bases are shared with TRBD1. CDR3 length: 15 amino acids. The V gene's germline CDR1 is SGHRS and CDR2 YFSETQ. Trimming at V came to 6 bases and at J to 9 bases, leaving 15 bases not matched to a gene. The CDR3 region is CASKNHGTDSGEQFF. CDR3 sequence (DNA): TGCGCCAGCAAGAATCACGGGACAGACTCCGGTGAGCAGTTCTTC.

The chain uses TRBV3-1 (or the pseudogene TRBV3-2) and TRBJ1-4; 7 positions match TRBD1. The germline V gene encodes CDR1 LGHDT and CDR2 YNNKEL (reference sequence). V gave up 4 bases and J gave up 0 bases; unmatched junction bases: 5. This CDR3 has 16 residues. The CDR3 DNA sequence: TGTGCCAGCAGCCGACAGGGTAGGACAACTAATGAAAAACTGTTTTTT. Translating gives CASSRQGRTTNEKLFF.

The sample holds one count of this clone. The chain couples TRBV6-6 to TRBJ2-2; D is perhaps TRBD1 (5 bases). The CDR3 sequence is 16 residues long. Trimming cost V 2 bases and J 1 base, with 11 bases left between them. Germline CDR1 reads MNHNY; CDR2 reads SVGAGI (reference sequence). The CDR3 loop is CASSYRSQGNTGELFF. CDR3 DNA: TGTGCCAGCAGTTACCGGAGCCAGGGGAACACCGGGGAGCTGTTTTTT.

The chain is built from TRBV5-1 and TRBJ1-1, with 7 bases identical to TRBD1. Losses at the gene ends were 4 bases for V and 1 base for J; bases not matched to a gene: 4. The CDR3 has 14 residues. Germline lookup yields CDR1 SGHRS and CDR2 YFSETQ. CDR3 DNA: TGCGCCAGCAGCCCCAGGACAGGGAACACTGAAGCTTTCTTT. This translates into CASSPRTGNTEAFF.

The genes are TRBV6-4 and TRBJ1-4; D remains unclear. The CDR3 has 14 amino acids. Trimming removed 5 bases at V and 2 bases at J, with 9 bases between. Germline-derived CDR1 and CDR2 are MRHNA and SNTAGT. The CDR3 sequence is CASSQERTNEKLFF. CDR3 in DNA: TGTGCCAGCAGTCAGGAGAGGACTAATGAAAAACTGTTTTTT.

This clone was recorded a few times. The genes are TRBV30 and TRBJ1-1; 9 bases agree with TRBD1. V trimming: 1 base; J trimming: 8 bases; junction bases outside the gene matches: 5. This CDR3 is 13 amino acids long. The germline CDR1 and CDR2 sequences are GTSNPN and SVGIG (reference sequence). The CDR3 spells CAWSDNRGPEAFF. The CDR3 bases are TGTGCCTGGAGTGATAACAGGGGGCCCGAAGCTTTCTTT. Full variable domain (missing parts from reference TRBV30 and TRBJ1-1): SQTIHQWPATLVQPVGSPLSLECTVEGTSNPNLYWYRQAAGRGLQLLFYSVGIGQISSEVPQNLSASRPQDRQFILSSKKLLLSDSGFYLCAWSDNRGPEAFFGQGTRLTVV.

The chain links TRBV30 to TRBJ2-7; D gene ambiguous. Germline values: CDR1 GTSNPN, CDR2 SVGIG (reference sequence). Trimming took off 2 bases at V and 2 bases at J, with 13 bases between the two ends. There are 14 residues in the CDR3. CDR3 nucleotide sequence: TGTGCCTGGAGTCCCCCACCCCGGACCTACGAGCAGTACTTC. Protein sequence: CAWSPPPRTYEQYF.

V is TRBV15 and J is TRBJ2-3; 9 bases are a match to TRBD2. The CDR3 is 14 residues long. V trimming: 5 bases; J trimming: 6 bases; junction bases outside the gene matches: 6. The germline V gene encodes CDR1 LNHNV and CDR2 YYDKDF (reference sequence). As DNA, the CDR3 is TGTGCCACCAGCGGACTAGCGAAGGCGGATACGCAGTATTTT. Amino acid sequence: CATSGLAKADTQYF.